This TCR beta chain is from a study of tumor and adjacent non-tumor tissue in lung cancer. On the study more broadly: There were 11 to 13 adenocarcinoma, a couple of squamous cell carcinoma and 1 small cell lung cancer cases. The patients, 10 to 11 men and 5 women, were about 30 to 76 with stage I to III disease.

This clonotype has just one count. The junction shows a germline mismatch at one end, possibly a read error. Three rounds of nested PCR, following a modified ARM-PCR protocol, produced the TCRbeta library. TCRdb re-called the multiplex PCR reads with MiXCR, one entry per CDR3 protein. This repertoire shows fewer than 75,000 distinct CDR3 sequences, roughly 77% found once; its top ten account for 45%. CDR1 is LNHNV, CDR2 YYDKDF, per germline (reference sequence). This CDR3 has 12 residues. No cell sorting was done before RNA was extracted from the tissue. The normal lung tissue was taken more than 3 cm from the tumor edge.

The sample taken for sequencing was distant non-tumor lung tissue. The sequence was obtained from a man between 60 and 75 years old with non-small cell lung cancer. The chain couples TRBV15 to TRBJ1-4; possibly TRBD1 for D (6 bases). As DNA, the CDR3 is TGTGCCACAGGACAGATTAATGAAAGACTGCTTTTT. Amino acid sequence: CATGQINERLLF.